A selection of T cell receptor beta chains follows, all from one sample in a study of CD8+ T cells in alopecia areata. Profiled with immunoSEQ multiplex PCR; TCRdb holds only in-frame clones, not every one. The data contain some 220,000 clones, under 75% of them singletons. The source was CD4+ T cells sorted from blood, collected at week 4, from a patient treated with tofacitinib. The origin of the receptors is a human donor with alopecia areata. Each CDR3 is given with its conserved first and last residue. D genes are given only for firm matches. A row's size may be missing; if present it is once, few, many or a size class.

clone_size j_call d_call v_call cdr3_aa cdr3_nt
few TRBJ1-5 - TRBV7-8 CASSFDGSNQPQHF TGTGCCAGCAGCTTCGACGGAAGCAATCAGCCCCAGCATTTT
few TRBJ2-7 - TRBV10-1 CASSGRSYEQYF TGCGCCAGCAGTGGACGTTCCTACGAGCAGTACTTC
- TRBJ2-3 - TRBV6-6 CASSFQGLSTDTQYF TGTGCCAGCAGTTTCCAGGGCCTAAGCACAGATACGCAGTATTTT
few TRBJ2-7 - TRBV5-1 CASGSGVGEQYF TGCGCCAGCGGCTCCGGAGTGGGCGAGCAGTACTTC
- TRBJ2-7 - TRBV30 CAWSRGSYEQYF TGTGCCTGGAGCCGTGGCAGCTACGAGCAGTACTTC
- TRBJ2-5 TRBD1 TRBV6-5 CASKERVGQQETQYF TGTGCCAGCAAAGAGAGGGTGGGACAGCAAGAGACCCAGTACTTC
- TRBJ1-1 - TRBV7-2 CASGRGGTEAFF TGTGCCAGCGGCAGGGGCGGCACTGAAGCTTTCTTT
few TRBJ1-6 - TRBV9 CASSVGAGEGSPLHF TGTGCCAGCAGCGTAGGGGCAGGGGAAGGGTCACCCCTCCACTTT
once TRBJ1-3 - TRBV30 CAWKARSSGNTIYF TGTGCCTGGAAGGCTAGGAGCTCTGGAAACACCATATATTTT
- TRBJ1-1 - TRBV30 CAWIRTPWAFF TGTGCCTGGATCCGGACTCCGTGGGCTTTCTTT
medium-sized TRBJ1-1 - TRBV5-6 CASSPSGGGRTEAFF TGTGCCAGCAGCCCCTCCGGGGGAGGCAGGACTGAAGCTTTCTTT
- TRBJ1-2 - TRBV29-1 CSVVIPGHHYGYTF TGCAGCGTTGTGATACCGGGACACCACTATGGCTACACCTTC
- TRBJ2-1 - TRBV19 CASKTGSYNEQFF TGTGCCAGTAAGACAGGCTCCTACAATGAGCAGTTCTTC
- TRBJ1-3 - TRBV5-6 CASSLWDTIYF TGTGCCAGCAGCCTCTGGGACACCATATATTTT
few TRBJ2-1 - TRBV9 CASSETTYNEQFF TGTGCCAGCAGCGAGACTACCTACAATGAGCAGTTCTTC
few TRBJ1-1 - TRBV29-1 CSVEFGNTEAFF TGCAGCGTAGAGTTTGGGAACACTGAAGCTTTCTTT
few TRBJ2-3 TRBD1 TRBV5-1 CASSPGQGTDTQYF TGCGCCAGCAGCCCGGGACAGGGGACAGATACGCAGTATTTT
- TRBJ2-1 - TRBV30 CAWAKHGAGYNEQFF TGTGCCTGGGCCAAGCACGGGGCGGGGTACAATGAGCAGTTCTTC
- TRBJ2-5 - TRBV29-1 CSVEDSTGGTQYF TGCAGCGTTGAAGATTCGACAGGCGGGACCCAGTACTTC
many TRBJ2-5 - TRBV7-2 CASSSSGGPTETQYF TGTGCCAGCAGCTCGAGTGGGGGCCCGACAGAGACCCAGTACTTC
few TRBJ2-7 - TRBV5-1 CASSLTGAESREQYF TGCGCCAGCAGTCTGACAGGAGCAGAGTCACGGGAGCAGTACTTC
- TRBJ2-4 - TRBV15 CATSRVPTSGIQYF TGTGCCACCAGCAGAGTCCCGACTTCAGGCATTCAGTACTTC
- TRBJ2-5 TRBD2 TRBV12-5 CASGLAGTREETQYF TGTGCTAGTGGTTTGGCCGGGACTAGAGAAGAGACCCAGTACTTC
- TRBJ2-2 - TRBV30 CAWSFRTNTGELFF TGTGCCTGGAGTTTCCGAACGAACACCGGGGAGCTGTTTTTT
once TRBJ1-5 - TRBV30 CAFGTATNQPQHF TGTGCCTTCGGGACGGCGACGAATCAGCCCCAGCATTTT
- TRBJ2-5 - TRBV9 CASNPTGIQETQYF TGTGCCAGCAACCCCACAGGTATCCAAGAGACCCAGTACTTC
- TRBJ1-1 - TRBV6-5 CASSLLGSHDLAFF TGTGCCAGCAGCCTTTTAGGCAGCCACGATTTAGCTTTCTTT
- TRBJ2-6 - TRBV15 CATSGASRANVLTF TGTGCCACCAGCGGGGCGTCGAGGGCCAACGTCCTGACTTTC
few TRBJ2-2 - TRBV6-5 CASSTSQGPTGELFF TGTGCCAGCAGCACATCTCAGGGGCCTACCGGGGAGCTGTTTTTT
- TRBJ1-2 TRBD1 TRBV19 CASRTLGTGDRYTF TGTGCCAGTCGAACTTTAGGGACAGGGGATCGCTACACCTTC
- TRBJ2-7 TRBD2 TRBV7-6 CASSLAGRGEQYF TGTGCCAGCAGCCTAGCGGGCAGGGGCGAGCAGTACTTC
- TRBJ2-7 - TRBV30 CAWSVYPTQKEQYF TGTGCCTGGAGTGTATACCCTACTCAGAAAGAGCAGTACTTC
- TRBJ1-1 TRBD1 TRBV30 CAWSGGTGRQNTEAFF TGTGCCTGGAGTGGTGGGACAGGGCGGCAGAACACTGAAGCTTTCTTT
- TRBJ2-7 - TRBV4-3 CASSPNFYEQYF TGCGCCAGCAGCCCCAACTTCTACGAGCAGTACTTC
few TRBJ1-1 - TRBV21-1 CARFTEAFF TGTGCCCGGTTCACTGAAGCTTTCTTT
- TRBJ2-7 - TRBV29-1 CSVLRNYEQYF TGCAGCGTTCTCAGGAACTACGAGCAGTACTTC
few TRBJ1-5 - TRBV23-1 CASSQSRRQPQHF TGCGCCAGCAGTCAATCTCGTAGGCAGCCCCAGCATTTT
- TRBJ2-3 - TRBV5-1 CASSFSTDTQYF TGCGCCAGCAGCTTCAGTACAGATACGCAGTATTTT
once TRBJ1-1 TRBD1 TRBV29-1 CSGRGGPNTEAFF TGCAGCGGCAGAGGGGGCCCAAACACTGAAGCTTTCTTT
few TRBJ2-1 TRBD1 TRBV28 CASSVITGTGNEQFF TGTGCCAGCAGTGTTATAACCGGGACAGGGAATGAGCAGTTCTTC
few TRBJ2-7 - TRBV10-2 CASSGSDEQYF TGCGCCAGCAGTGGAAGCGACGAGCAGTACTTC
- TRBJ2-4 TRBD1 TRBV5-1 CASSLDGQGDRGYF TGCGCCAGCAGCTTGGACGGCCAGGGGGACCGGGGATACTTC
- TRBJ2-3 - TRBV15 CATSRDIQDTQYF TGTGCCACCAGCAGAGATATCCAAGATACGCAGTATTTT
once TRBJ2-4 - TRBV29-1 CSVRDGGEGNIQYF TGCAGCGTCCGAGACGGGGGCGAGGGAAACATTCAGTACTTC
- TRBJ1-1 - TRBV29-1 CSVTLSQGNTEAFF TGCAGCGTTACCCTTTCACAGGGGAACACTGAAGCTTTCTTT
- TRBJ2-5 - TRBV4-3 CASSQENRWTETQYF TGCGCCAGCAGCCAAGAGAACAGGTGGACAGAGACCCAGTACTTC
- TRBJ1-1 TRBD1 TRBV29-1 CSSRTGLNTEAFF TGCAGCTCGCGGACAGGCCTGAACACTGAAGCTTTCTTT
- TRBJ1-6 - TRBV6-4 CASSEGQGNSPLHF TGTGCCAGCAGTGAAGGGCAGGGAAATTCACCCCTCCACTTT